The 11 T cell receptor beta chains listed next were all sequenced from one sample in a study of blood T cell dynamics during melanoma immunotherapy (dated by TCRdb to the early 2020s). This specimen's time point label, per the study, means: pre-treatment baseline. The method behind the library was the immunoSEQ multiplex PCR assay. The source is immuneACCESS, and TCRdb retained only in-frame sequences with V and J called. Part of the clones is not carried over; for the studies checked, unresolved V genes explain less than half of this, and the remainder is unexplained. The sample table contains almost 25,000 clones; only one count was recorded for roughly 89% of them. The ten most abundant clones make up about 4.6% of the sample. The specimen was blood, collected from a patient treated with checkpoint blockade. The receptors were gathered from a human donor with melanoma.

This chain links TRBV7-2 with TRBJ2-5; possible D gene TRBD2, 6 bases. This CDR3 region has 15 residues. V lost 2 bases and J 2 bases, leaving 12 bases between the germline ends. Looked up from germline, CDR1 is SGHTA and CDR2 is FQGNSA. The CDR3 region has the DNA TGTGCCAGCAGCTTATCGGAGGGAATGCAAGAGACCCAGTACTTC. Protein product: CASSLSEGMQETQYF.

The chain is built from TRBV2 and TRBJ2-7, with TRBD2 matching over 10 bases. Per germline, CDR1 SNHLY and CDR2 FYNNEI. Germline trimming cut 3 bases from V and 2 bases from J; bases unmatched to any gene: 1. The CDR3 is made up of 14 amino acids. The CDR3 loop reads CASSESGRAYEQYF. The CDR3 region has the DNA TGTGCCAGCAGTGAGAGCGGGAGGGCCTACGAGCAGTACTTC.

This rearrangement joins TRBV2 to TRBJ2-3, with a weak D call TRBD2 (5 bases). From germline, CDR1 is SNHLY and CDR2 FYNNEI. CDR3 size: 13 residues. V lost 8 bases and J 0 bases, leaving 9 bases between the germline ends. The DNA for the CDR3 is TGTGCCAGCCGTTGGACTAGCACAGATACGCAGTATTTT. Residues: CASRWTSTDTQYF. The full variable domain, its missing parts supplied by reference TRBV2 and TRBJ2-3, is EPEVTQTPSHQVTQMGQEVILRCVPISNHLYFYWYRQILGQKVEFLVSFYNNEISEKSEIFDDQFSVERPDGSNFTLKIRSTKLEDSAMYFCASRWTSTDTQYFGPGTRLTVL.

V usage is TRBV5-8 and J usage is TRBJ2-2; TRBD1 might be the D (6 bases). Trimming stripped 0 bases from V and 5 bases from J, with 8 bases between. The length of the CDR3 is 14 residues. CDR1 is SGHTS and CDR2 is YDEGEE in the germline V gene. The CDR3 sequence is CASSLVTGTGELFF. The CDR3 bases are TGTGCCAGCAGCTTGGTGACAGGAACCGGGGAGCTGTTTTTT.

This chain links TRBV5-5 with TRBJ2-7, with 10 bases aligning to TRBD2. Germline V gene lookup returns CDR1 SGHKS and CDR2 YYEKEE (reference sequence). Trimming took 2 bases from V and 7 from J; bases not matched to a gene: 6. There are 14 residues in the CDR3. CDR3 region: CASSFLAGVGEQYF. CDR3 nucleotides: TGTGCCAGCAGCTTCCTAGCGGGAGTGGGTGAGCAGTACTTC. Supplemented by reference TRBV5-5 and TRBJ2-7, the full variable domain reads DAGVTQSPTHLIKTRGQQVTLRCSPISGHKSVSWYQQVLGQGPQFIFQYYEKEERGRGNFPDRFSARQFPNYSSELNVNALLLGDSALYLCASSFLAGVGEQYFGPGTRLTVT.

The gene calls are TRBV28 and TRBJ2-5; 7 positions match TRBD1. This CDR3 spans 15 amino acids. Germline V gives CDR1 MDHEN, CDR2 SYDVKM. V shed 3 bases, J shed 4 bases, and the junction held 8 bases outside the gene matches. CDR3 coding DNA: TGTGCCAGCAGTTTGGGCCAGACAGGGCCAGAGACCCAGTACTTC. Its protein product is CASSLGQTGPETQYF.

The rearrangement links TRBV5-1 to TRBJ2-1, with TRBD2 matching 8 bases. V was clipped by 4 bases and J by 5 bases; unmatched bases: 11. The CDR3 is 16 amino acids. The V gene's germline CDR1 is SGHRS and CDR2 YFSETQ. The DNA of the CDR3 is TGCGCCAGCAGCCCGGGAGCGGGAGTAATGCACAATGAGCAGTTCTTC. This encodes CASSPGAGVMHNEQFF.

This rearrangement joins TRBV7-8 to TRBJ2-5; TRBD2 aligns across 14 bases. The germline CDR1 and CDR2 sequences are SGHVS and FQNEAQ. CDR3 length equals 19 residues. The V gene end was trimmed by 4 bases and the J gene end by 1 base; junction bases not matched to a gene: 11. CDR3 protein: CASSSEGLAGAQPQETQYF. The CDR3 DNA follows: TGTGCCAGCAGCTCCGAGGGACTAGCGGGAGCCCAGCCCCAAGAGACCCAGTACTTC.

This sequence joins TRBV5-8 and TRBJ1-5; a possible D gene is TRBD1 (5 bases). The V gene's germline CDR1 is SGHTS and CDR2 YDEGEE. The CDR3 runs 17 residues. V was pared by 1 base and J by 0 bases, with 14 bases between. The DNA for the CDR3 is TGTGCCAGCAGCTTGTGGCAGGGAGGGAATAGCAATCAGCCCCAGCATTTT. It yields the protein CASSLWQGGNSNQPQHF.

The chain joins TRBV5-1 to TRBJ2-7; a possible D gene is TRBD1 (5 bases). CDR1 is SGHRS and CDR2 is YFSETQ in the germline V gene. The CDR3 sequence is 13 residues long. The V gene lost 1 base and the J gene lost 3 bases, with 8 bases spanning the gap. The DNA for the CDR3 is TGCGCCAGCAGCTTGACAGGCTACTACGAGCAGTACTTC. Translating it yields CASSLTGYYEQYF.

The rearrangement links TRBV7-9 to TRBJ2-1, with D possibly TRBD1 on 7 matching bases. The V end lost 1 base, the J end lost 5 bases, and 9 bases lay between the germline ends. CDR1 is SEHNR and CDR2 is FQNEAQ in the germline V gene (reference sequence). The CDR3 spans 14 residues. The CDR3 DNA sequence: TGTGCCAGCAGCTTAGGCGGGACAGACAATGAGCAGTTCTTC. Its protein is CASSLGGTDNEQFF.